This T cell receptor (beta chain) was identified in a study of cytomegalovirus exposure and HLA in healthy donors. Overall study context: Ancestry clustering placed around 81% of a few hundred genotyped donors in the Caucasian-associated cluster. Study outcomes and limitations: TCR beta V- and J-gene trimming, according to a later analysis, was linked to a missense DCLRE1C variant. Prediction of most subjects' HLA-A and HLA-B alleles by TCR beta sequences was reportedly accurate.

Primers included in the PCR were 60 Vbeta and 13 Jbeta primers. Measured with immunoSEQ multiplex PCR; TCRdb has only the in-frame clones, and not every one. The sample records around 150,000 clones, around 80% being singletons. CDR3 size: 15 residues. Trimming took 6 bases from V and 0 from J, leaving 13 bases between them. From germline, CDR1 is SNHLY and CDR2 FYNNEI. Notes on this clone: The antigen is unknown.

The rearrangement uses TRBV2 and TRBJ2-3; the D gene is possibly TRBD1 (5 bases). The source is a male donor in good health and CMV-seronegative. Sequences were obtained from PBMCs. CDR3 region: CASSRQGMSTDTQYF. The CDR3 DNA is TGTGCCAGCAGCCGGCAGGGAATGAGCACAGATACGCAGTATTTT.